The 28 T cell receptor beta chains listed next were all sequenced from one sample in a study of cytomegalovirus exposure and HLA in healthy donors. Both 60 Vbeta primers and 13 Jbeta primers went into the PCR. Sequencing used immunoSEQ multiplex PCR; TCRdb keeps in-frame clones, though not all of them. The table includes about 160,000 clones, 84% detected once. The specimen sequenced was PBMCs. All receptors come from a man in his forties or fifties in good health and CMV-seropositive.

The chain links TRBV15 to TRBJ1-1; D gene ambiguous. The CDR3 sequence is 14 residues long. The V end lost 3 bases, the J end lost 0 bases, and 8 bases lay between the germline ends. The germline gives CDR1 LNHNV, CDR2 YYDKDF (reference sequence). CDR3 in amino acids: CATSRSLLNTEAFF. In DNA, the CDR3 is TGTGCCACCAGCAGGAGCCTTTTGAACACTGAAGCTTTCTTT.

This chain joins TRBV7-6 and TRBJ2-1, with TRBD2 identical over 8 bases. The CDR3 runs 15 residues. Germline CDR1 reads SGHVS; CDR2 reads FNYEAQ. V trimming: 4 bases; J trimming: 6 bases; junction bases outside the gene matches: 8. In DNA, the CDR3 is TGTGCCAGCAGCTCCGGCGGGGGGATTTTCAATGAGCAGTTCTTC. Protein product: CASSSGGGIFNEQFF. Drawing the rest from reference TRBV7-6 and TRBJ2-1, the complete variable domain is GAGVSQSPRYKVTKRGQDVALRCDPISGHVSLYWYRQALGQGPEFLTYFNYEAQQDKSGLPNDRFSAERPEGSISTLTIQRTEQRDSAMYRCASSSGGGIFNEQFFGPGTRLTVL.

The V call is TRBV7-8, the J call TRBJ1-5, with a possible D match to TRBD1 (6 bases). Germline CDR1 and CDR2: SGHVS and FQNEAQ. This CDR3 has 14 residues. V lost 1 base and J lost 6, with 10 bases in between. The CDR3 DNA sequence: TGTGCCAGCAGCTTAGTAGGGGGGGTTCAGCCCCAGCATTTT. Its translation is CASSLVGGVQPQHF.

The chain recombines TRBV5-1 with TRBJ2-5, with 7 positions matching TRBD1. This CDR3 has 15 residues. Germline V gene lookup returns CDR1 SGHRS and CDR2 YFSETQ. J gave up 5 bases and V 4 bases, and 11 bases lay outside the gene matches. This CDR3 is CASSQLRGRGETQYF. DNA for the CDR3: TGCGCCAGCAGCCAGCTGAGGGGGCGCGGGGAGACCCAGTACTTC.

The chain has TRBV6-1 and TRBJ1-1; TRBD1 might be the D (5 bases). CDR1 and CDR2 from the germline V gene are MNHNS and SASEGT. Trimming stripped 2 bases from V and 0 bases from J, with 16 bases between. The CDR3 length is 17 residues. As DNA, the CDR3 is TGTGCCAGCAGTGAAAGGCGGGGACCCTCCATGAACACTGAAGCTTTCTTT. The encoded protein is CASSERRGPSMNTEAFF.

V is TRBV6-5 and J is TRBJ2-3; 8 nucleotides agree with TRBD1. Germline values: CDR1 MNHEY, CDR2 SVGAGI. This CDR3 spans 15 amino acids. J was trimmed by 4 bases and V by 6 bases; bases with no gene match: 9. The CDR3 spells CASRPTGAGSDTQYF. CDR3 DNA: TGTGCCAGCAGGCCGACAGGGGCCGGGTCAGATACGCAGTATTTT.

This chain uses TRBV18 with TRBJ2-5, with 8 bases identical to TRBD2. The tail of the sequence fits TRBJ2-7 better, so the J call may be wrong. The germline V gene has CDR1 KGHSH and CDR2 LQKENI. This CDR3 is 15 amino acids long. CDR3 in amino acids: CASSAVAGKPYEQYF. CDR3 coding DNA: TGTGCCAGCTCAGCCGTAGCGGGGAAGCCCTACGAGCAGTACTTC.

This rearrangement joins TRBV6-1 to TRBJ1-5; no firm D call. Germline lookup yields CDR1 MNHNS and CDR2 SASEGT. V was shortened by 5 bases and J by 3 bases, with 14 bases between the two germline ends. CDR3 length: 15 residues. The DNA for the CDR3 is TGTGCCAGCAGTCCCCTAGCGGGATACAATCAGCCCCAGCATTTT. Translated: CASSPLAGYNQPQHF.

The rearrangement links TRBV18 to TRBJ1-1; D ambiguous. Germline CDR1 reads KGHSH; CDR2 reads LQKENI. V was trimmed by 1 base and J by 8 bases, leaving 20 bases between them. This CDR3 has 16 amino acids. CDR3: CASSPLVSIDGLEAFF. The CDR3 DNA is TGTGCCAGCTCACCACTGGTCTCAATCGATGGCCTGGAAGCTTTCTTT.

The CDR3 protein is CASSPQGDTQYF. CDR3 coding DNA: TGTGCCAGCAGCCCCCAGGGTGATACGCAGTATTTT. The rearrangement links TRBV7-2 to TRBJ2-3; possibly TRBD1 for D (5 bases). The germline V gene has CDR1 SGHTA and CDR2 FQGNSA. Trimming stripped 5 bases from V and 6 bases from J, with 9 bases between. This CDR3 has 12 amino acids.

J is TRBJ1-6 and V is TRBV7-2; 7 bases fit TRBD1. The trim removed 5 bases at V and 9 bases at J, leaving 7 bases unmatched. Germline V gene data show CDR1 as SGHTA and CDR2 as FQGNSA. The CDR3 consists of 14 residues. CDR3 coding DNA: TGTGCCAGCAGCCGGGACAGTGCTACTTCACCCCTCCACTTT. It translates to CASSRDSATSPLHF.

V usage is TRBV28 and J usage is TRBJ1-1; D uncertain. The CDR3 length is 13 residues. The germline gives CDR1 MDHEN, CDR2 SYDVKM. Trimming took 7 bases from V and 0 from J, leaving 9 bases between them. The CDR3 loop reads CASIEVLNTEAFF. CDR3 bases: TGTGCCAGCATTGAGGTATTGAACACTGAAGCTTTCTTT.

This chain uses TRBV2 with TRBJ2-1, with a weak D call TRBD2 (5 bases). Trimming removed 8 bases at V and 7 bases at J, with 21 bases between. Germline assignment: CDR1 SNHLY and CDR2 FYNNEI. The CDR3 consists of 15 residues. The CDR3 protein is CASYSAVKDGNEQFF. CDR3 DNA sequence: TGTGCCAGCTATTCAGCGGTCAAGGACGGGAATGAGCAGTTCTTC. Full variable domain (rest looked up from reference TRBV2 and TRBJ2-1): EPEVTQTPSHQVTQMGQEVILRCVPISNHLYFYWYRQILGQKVEFLVSFYNNEISEKSEIFDDQFSVERPDGSNFTLKIRSTKLEDSAMYFCASYSAVKDGNEQFFGPGTRLTVL.

This clone showed up just a few times. V and J are TRBV5-8 and TRBJ1-1; 7 bases are a match to TRBD1. From germline, CDR1 is SGHTS and CDR2 YDEGEE. This CDR3 is 18 amino acids long. The V and J ends lost 1 base and 1 base, in that order; junction bases with no gene match: 13. CDR3 coding DNA: TGTGCCAGCAGCTTGTGGGGTAGAGGGGGCAAGGAGAACACTGAAGCTTTCTTT. The encoded protein is CASSLWGRGGKENTEAFF.

V is TRBV29-1 and J is TRBJ2-7, with 14 bases identical to TRBD2. Losses at the gene ends were 3 bases for V and 4 bases for J; bases not matched to a gene: 5. The germline V gene has CDR1 SQVTM and CDR2 ANQGSEA. This CDR3 is 15 amino acids long. The DNA for the CDR3 is TGCAGCGTTGATCTGGGACTAGCGGGAGAGTACGAGCAGTACGTC. Residues: CSVDLGLAGEYEQYV.

The chain has TRBV27 and TRBJ1-6, with D tentatively TRBD1 (6 bases). Trimming stripped 8 bases from V and 11 bases from J, with 13 bases between. The CDR3 has 12 amino acids. The germline gives CDR1 MNHEY, CDR2 SMNVEV (reference sequence). The CDR3 loop is CASGNRDPPLHF. CDR3 sequence (DNA): TGTGCCAGCGGAAACAGGGATCCACCCCTCCACTTT.

The V call is TRBV6-1, the J call TRBJ1-1; D is unclear. Trimming removed 6 bases from V and 0 bases from J, with 2 bases in between. Germline CDR1 is MNHNS and CDR2 is SASEGT. CDR3 length: 11 amino acids. Written as DNA, the CDR3 is TGTGCCAGCAGCGTGAACACTGAAGCTTTCTTT. Translating it yields CASSVNTEAFF.

This rearrangement joins TRBV27 to TRBJ1-2; 7 bases are a match to TRBD1. The CDR3 runs 18 residues. Germline CDR1 MNHEY, CDR2 SMNVEV (reference sequence). The V segment lost 0 bases and the J segment 2 bases; nucleotides outside the gene matches: 12. The CDR3 sequence is CASSLSARDRRINYGYTF. CDR3 coding DNA: TGTGCCAGCAGTTTATCGGCCCGGGACAGAAGAATAAACTATGGCTACACCTTC.

The chain uses TRBV4-1 and TRBJ2-7; 7 bases fit TRBD2. Germline V gene sequence: CDR1 MGHRA, CDR2 YSYEKL. V lost 6 bases, J lost 2 bases, and 7 bases stayed unmatched. The CDR3 is made up of 14 amino acids. The CDR3 nucleotides are TGCGCCAGCAGTCTAGGACTAGACACCTACGAGCAGTACTTC. Translation gives CASSLGLDTYEQYF.

The chain joins TRBV5-6 to TRBJ2-3; the D gene is possibly TRBD2 (5 bases). Germline CDR1 reads SGHDT; CDR2 reads YYEEEE. CDR3 size: 13 residues. V was cut by 3 bases and J by 0 bases, with 5 bases left in between. The CDR3 DNA reads as TGTGCCAGCAGCTGGAGGAGCACAGATACGCAGTATTTT. Translation: CASSWRSTDTQYF.

This rearrangement joins TRBV19 to TRBJ2-1; D gene ambiguous. Germline V gene lookup returns CDR1 LNHDA and CDR2 SQIVND (reference sequence). The CDR3 runs 14 residues. V was cut by 7 bases and J by 2 bases, with 12 bases left in between. The CDR3 loop reads CASTFSATYNEQFF. The CDR3 DNA sequence: TGTGCCAGTACCTTTTCCGCGACCTACAATGAGCAGTTCTTC.

The chain employs TRBV7-2 and TRBJ2-5; TRBD1 matches 7 bases. Per germline, CDR1 SGHTA and CDR2 FQGNSA. The CDR3 totals 16 residues. V shed 5 bases and J 0 bases; nucleotides not matched to a gene: 9. The CDR3, as DNA: TGTGCCAGCAGCCACGGGACAGTGGCCCACCAAGAGACCCAGTACTTC. Amino acid sequence: CASSHGTVAHQETQYF.

With respect to this clone: Other nucleotide sequences in the sample specify the same CDR3. The rearrangement joins TRBV9 to TRBJ2-3; D possibly corresponds to TRBD2 (5 bases). Per germline, CDR1 SGDLS and CDR2 YYNGEE. Trimming removed 0 bases from V and 2 bases from J, with 10 bases in between. The CDR3 totals 15 residues. CDR3 loop: CASSVDGEYTDTQYF. CDR3 DNA: TGTGCCAGCAGCGTAGACGGGGAATACACAGATACGCAGTATTTT. The variable domain in full, completed from reference TRBV9 and TRBJ2-3, reads DSGVTQTPKHLITATGQRVTLRCSPRSGDLSVYWYQQSLDQGLQFLIQYYNGEERAKGNILERFSAQQFPDLHSELNLSSLELGDSALYFCASSVDGEYTDTQYFGPGTRLTVL.

The CDR3 DNA is TGTGCCAGCAGTTATTCAGGACAGGGGGCGAGGTACGAGCAGTACTTC. Protein: CASSYSGQGARYEQYF. The chain couples TRBV6-5 to TRBJ2-7; 11 bases line up with TRBD1. V lost 3 bases, J lost 4 bases, and 8 bases stayed unmatched. CDR3 size: 16 residues. The V gene's germline CDR1 is MNHEY and CDR2 SVGAGI.

The V call is TRBV4-1, the J call TRBJ1-5, with unresolved D. The V gene's germline CDR1 is MGHRA and CDR2 YSYEKL. Trimming stripped 4 bases from V and 7 bases from J, with 11 bases between. The length of the CDR3 is 13 residues. Here the CDR3 DNA reads TGCGCCAGCAGCCCTGGGTTGGAGCAGCCCCAGCATTTT. This codes for CASSPGLEQPQHF.

The chain uses TRBV20-1 and TRBJ1-1; perhaps TRBD1 as D (5 bases). The germline V and J ends were trimmed by 3 bases and 10 bases, with 12 bases remaining between them. This CDR3 has 11 amino acids. Per germline, CDR1 DFQATT and CDR2 SNEGSKA (reference sequence). In nucleotides, the CDR3 is TGCAGTGCTAGGGACGGACAACGAGCTTTCTTT. This gives the protein CSARDGQRAFF.

This clone has a single count. V and J are TRBV10-1 and TRBJ2-5; TRBD2 matches 11 bases. Germline-derived CDR1 and CDR2 are WNHNN and SYGVQD (reference sequence). The CDR3 has 16 amino acids. Germline trimming cut 5 bases from V and 5 bases from J; bases unmatched to any gene: 10. CDR3 sequence: CASSTSGSKVKETQYF. Written as DNA, the CDR3 is TGCGCCAGCAGTACTAGCGGGAGTAAGGTAAAGGAGACCCAGTACTTC.

The V gene is TRBV5-1, the J gene TRBJ1-1, with D perhaps matching TRBD1 (5 bases). The V and J ends lost 4 bases and 4 bases respectively, with 14 bases between them. The length of the CDR3 is 14 residues. Germline V gene lookup returns CDR1 SGHRS and CDR2 YFSETQ. In nucleotides, the CDR3 is TGCGCCAGCAGCCCGAGGGCGGGGGGCACTGAAGCTTTCTTT. It encodes CASSPRAGGTEAFF.